This T cell receptor beta chain came from a study of cytomegalovirus exposure and HLA in healthy donors. V lost 5 bases and J 1 base, leaving 14 bases between the germline ends. Germline lookup yields CDR1 SEHNR and CDR2 FQNEAQ (reference sequence). The CDR3 extends over 15 amino acids. Vbeta (60) and Jbeta (13) primers were used in the PCR. Produced via immunoSEQ multiplex PCR; TCRdb's table is partial and in-frame only. The profile shows 100,000 to 150,000 clones, about 61% of them singletons. Specimen: PBMCs. The receptor was derived from a middle-aged woman in good health and CMV-seronegative. The V gene is TRBV7-9, the J gene TRBJ1-1; TRBD1 is a possible D gene (6 bases). This chain's CDR3 is CASSPRQGRNTEAFF. For the CDR3, the DNA is TGTGCCAGCAGCCCCCGTCAGGGGCGGAACACTGAAGCTTTCTTT.